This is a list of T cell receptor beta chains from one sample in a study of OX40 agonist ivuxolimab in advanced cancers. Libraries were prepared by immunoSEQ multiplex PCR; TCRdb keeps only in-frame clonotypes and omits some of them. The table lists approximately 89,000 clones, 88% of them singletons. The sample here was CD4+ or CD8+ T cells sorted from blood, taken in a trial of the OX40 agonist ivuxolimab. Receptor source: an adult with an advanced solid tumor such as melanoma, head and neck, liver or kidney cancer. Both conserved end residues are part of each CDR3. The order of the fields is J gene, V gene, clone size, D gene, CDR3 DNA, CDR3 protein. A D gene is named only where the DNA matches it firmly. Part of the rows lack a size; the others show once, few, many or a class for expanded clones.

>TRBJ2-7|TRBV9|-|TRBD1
TGTGCCAGCAGCCCCCATGACAGGGGGGGATCCTACGAGCAGTACTTC
CASSPHDRGGSYEQYF
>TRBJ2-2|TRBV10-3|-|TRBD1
TGTGCCATCAGTGACGGACAGGGGGGCGGCACCGGGGAGCTGTTTTTT
CAISDGQGGGTGELFF
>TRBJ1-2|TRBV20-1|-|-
TGCAGTGCTCCTAGAGAAAACGGCTACACCTTC
CSAPRENGYTF
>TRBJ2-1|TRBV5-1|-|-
TGCGCCAGCAGCCGGACAATGAGAATGCAGGTGAATGAGCAGTTCTTC
CASSRTMRMQVNEQFF
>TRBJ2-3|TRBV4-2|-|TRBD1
TGTGCCAGCAGCCCCGGGACAGCGAACACAGATACGCAGTATTTT
CASSPGTANTDTQYF
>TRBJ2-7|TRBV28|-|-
TGTGCCAGCAGTTTCGGTATTTACGAGCAGTACTTC
CASSFGIYEQYF
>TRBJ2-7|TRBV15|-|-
TGTGCCACCAGCAGAGATATTAATTCGGGGACTTCTTTCTACGAGCAGTACTTC
CATSRDINSGTSFYEQYF
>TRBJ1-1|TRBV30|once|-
TGTGCCTGGTCTACGGCACTCATGAACACTGAAGCTTTCTTT
CAWSTALMNTEAFF
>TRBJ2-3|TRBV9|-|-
TGTGCCAGCAGCGAGAGCGGTGGTACAGATACGCAGTATTTT
CASSESGGTDTQYF
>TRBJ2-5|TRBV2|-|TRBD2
TGTGCCAGCAGGGGGACTAGCGGGGAGACCCAGTACTTC
CASRGTSGETQYF
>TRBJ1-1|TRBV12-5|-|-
TGTGCTAGTGGCATGAGGGCAGGGAACACTGAAGCTTTCTTT
CASGMRAGNTEAFF
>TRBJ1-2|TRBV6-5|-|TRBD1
TGTGCCAGCAGTCGACAGGGGGCCCACAGGAATGGCTACACCTTC
CASSRQGAHRNGYTF
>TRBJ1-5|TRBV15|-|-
TGTGCCACCAGCAGAGACAATCAGCCCCAGCATTTT
CATSRDNQPQHF
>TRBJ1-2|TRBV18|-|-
TGTGCCAGCTCACGAGCAGGGAACTACTATGGCTACACCTTC
CASSRAGNYYGYTF
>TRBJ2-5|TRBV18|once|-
TGTGCCAGCTCACCACAACCCTTCCCAGGGGAGAAGGGGGTGTACTTC
CASSPQPFPGEKGVYF
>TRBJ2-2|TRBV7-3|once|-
TGTGCCAGCAGCTCCAGGGGGAGGGGTCCCGGGGAGCTGTTTTTT
CASSSRGRGPGELFF
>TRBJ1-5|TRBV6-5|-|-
TGTGCCAGCGCTCCTGTTGGGGGGGCCTATCAGCCCCAGCATTTT
CASAPVGGAYQPQHF
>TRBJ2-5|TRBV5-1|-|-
TGCGCCAGCAGTGGGGGAGAAGGTTTAGAGACCCAGTACTTC
CASSGGEGLETQYF
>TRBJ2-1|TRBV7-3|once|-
TGTGCCAGCAGCTCCGCGCTCGGAGTTGGCAATGAGCAGTTCTTC
CASSSALGVGNEQFF
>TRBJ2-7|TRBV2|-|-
TGTGCCAGCAGTTACCCCGGGACCTACGAGCAGTACTTC
CASSYPGTYEQYF
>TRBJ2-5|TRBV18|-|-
TGTGCCAGCTCACCACCGGGACTGGGCGTTGAGACCCAGTACTTC
CASSPPGLGVETQYF
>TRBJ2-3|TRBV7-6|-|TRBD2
TGTGCCAGCACGCCACTAGCGGGGGGCACAGATACGCAGTATTTT
CASTPLAGGTDTQYF
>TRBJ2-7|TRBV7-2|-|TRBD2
TGTGCCAGCAGCTTAGGGCTAGCGGGGGGCACACCCTACGAGCAGTACTTC
CASSLGLAGGTPYEQYF
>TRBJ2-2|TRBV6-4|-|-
TGTGCCAGCAGACTACAGGGCGAGAGCACCGGGGAGCTGTTTTTT
CASRLQGESTGELFF
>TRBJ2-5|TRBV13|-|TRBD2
TGTGCCAGCAGCCCGCTGGGGCGGGGGGGCCACGAGACCCAGTACTTC
CASSPLGRGGHETQYF
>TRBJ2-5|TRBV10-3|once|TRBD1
TGTGCCATCAGTGACCAGACAGGGCAAGAGACCCAGTACTTC
CAISDQTGQETQYF
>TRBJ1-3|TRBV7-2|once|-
TGTGCCAGCAGCTTTCGGCACTCTGGAAACACCATATATTTT
CASSFRHSGNTIYF
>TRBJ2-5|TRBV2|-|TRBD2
TGTGCCAGTCGTTTTAGCGGGGTTCAAGAGACCCAGTACTTC
CASRFSGVQETQYF
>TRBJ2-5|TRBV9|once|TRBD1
TGTGCCAGCAGCGCCACAGGGGTACAGACCCAGTACTTC
CASSATGVQTQYF
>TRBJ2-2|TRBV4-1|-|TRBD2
TGCGCCAGCAGCCAAGGGGGGCTAGCGGGGATCACCGGGGAGCTGTTTTTT
CASSQGGLAGITGELFF
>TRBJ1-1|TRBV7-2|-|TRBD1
TGTGCCAGCAGAACACAGGGGGCTGCGGGCACTGAAGCTTTCTTT
CASRTQGAAGTEAFF
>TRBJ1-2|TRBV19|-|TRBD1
TGTGCCAGTAGCGGGACAGGGGTTCGCTATGGCTACACCTTC
CASSGTGVRYGYTF
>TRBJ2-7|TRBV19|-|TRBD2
TGTGCCAGTAGCCCTCTAGCGGGGGGACCCTCCTACGAGCAGTACTTC
CASSPLAGGPSYEQYF
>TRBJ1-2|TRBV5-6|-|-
TGTGCCAGCAACAAATGGGAAGGCTACACCTTC
CASNKWEGYTF
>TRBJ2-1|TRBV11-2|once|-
TGTGCCAGCAACGCGGGGTCCTACAATGAGCAGTTCTTC
CASNAGSYNEQFF
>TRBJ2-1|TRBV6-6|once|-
TGTGCCAGCAGTTACTCGGGTCAGGTCAATGAGCAGTTCTTC
CASSYSGQVNEQFF
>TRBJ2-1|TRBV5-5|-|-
TGTGCCAGCAGTCCACCACCGGGTGAGCAGTTCTTC
CASSPPPGEQFF
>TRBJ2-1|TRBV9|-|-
TGTGCCAGCAGCCGGCCGGGGGATACCTACAATGAGCAGTTCTTC
CASSRPGDTYNEQFF
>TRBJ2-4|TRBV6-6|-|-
TGTGCCCACGCGGAGGGAGCGAGGCAGTACTTC
CAHAEGARQYF
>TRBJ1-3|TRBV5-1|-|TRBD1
TGCGCCAGCAGCTTGTCGGACAGGGGGCATGGAAACACCATATATTTT
CASSLSDRGHGNTIYF
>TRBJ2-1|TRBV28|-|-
TGTGCCAGCAGTTTATACGGGAGCTCCTACAATGAGCAGTTCTTC
CASSLYGSSYNEQFF
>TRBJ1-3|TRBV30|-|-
TGTGCCTGGAGTGTAGGGGCAGGGAGAGGAAACACCATATATTTT
CAWSVGAGRGNTIYF
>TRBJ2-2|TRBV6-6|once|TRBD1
TGTGCCAGCTGGGGACAGGTCTCCCCCGGGGAGCTGTTTTTT
CASWGQVSPGELFF
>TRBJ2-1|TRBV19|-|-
TGTGCCAGTATTGGGCAGCCCTCCTACAATGAGCAGTTCTTC
CASIGQPSYNEQFF
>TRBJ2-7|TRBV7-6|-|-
TGTGCCAGCAGCTTAGGAGGGCTAAGCTACGAGCAGTACTTC
CASSLGGLSYEQYF
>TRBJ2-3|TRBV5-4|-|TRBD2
TGTGCCAGCAGCCCTAGCGGGGGAGGGTCAGATACGCAGTATTTT
CASSPSGGGSDTQYF
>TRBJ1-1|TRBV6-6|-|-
TGTGCCAGCAGTCAGACACGGACTGAAGCTTTCTTT
CASSQTRTEAFF
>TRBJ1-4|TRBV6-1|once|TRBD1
TGTGCCAGCAGTAACAGGGGGCAGAATGAAAAACTGTTTTTT
CASSNRGQNEKLFF
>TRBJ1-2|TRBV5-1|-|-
TGCGCCTCGGGGCCATCGGGGGACTATGGCTACACCTTC
CASGPSGDYGYTF
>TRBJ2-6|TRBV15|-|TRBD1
TGTGCCACCAGCGGGACAGGGGGCACTGGGGCCAACGTCCTGACTTTC
CATSGTGGTGANVLTF
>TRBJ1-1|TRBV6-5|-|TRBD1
TGTGCCAGCAGTTCTCGGGACAGCTCGAACACTGAAGCTTTCTTT
CASSSRDSSNTEAFF